A selection of T cell receptor beta chains follows, all from one sample in a study of vaccination effects on CD4 cells after COVID-19. Their specific antigens are unknown. Libraries were prepared by immunoSEQ multiplex PCR; TCRdb keeps only in-frame clonotypes and omits some of them. The sample lists fewer than 35,000 clones; 70% were seen once. The material was CD4+ T cells from PBMCs cultured without peptide, obtained before COVID-19 vaccination. The receptors originated from a human donor who received a COVID-19 vaccine. Both conserved end residues are part of each CDR3.

TRBV10-1	TRBJ2-5	CASSSGLAGTETQYF
TRBV7-9	TRBJ2-5	CASSLLAGQETQYF
TRBV2	TRBJ1-6	CASSADGASYNSPLHF
TRBV14	TRBJ1-3	CASSQDYEGRGNTIYF
TRBV11-3	TRBJ2-1	CASSRQDRDPPMGYNEQFF
TRBV29-1	TRBJ2-3	CSVVTLAGVADTQYF
TRBV24-1	TRBJ2-5	CATSVLDRYQETQYF
TRBV6-5	TRBJ1-2	CASRRVGGRYGYTF
TRBV2	TRBJ1-2	CASSDWGNGYTF
TRBV10-3	TRBJ1-3	CAISESIGDSGNTIYF
TRBV18	TRBJ2-5	CASSPQGEETQYF
TRBV16	TRBJ1-2	CASSPYLGQENYGYTF
TRBV12-5	TRBJ2-5	CASGLETGTATQYF
TRBV2	TRBJ1-4	CASRTGNRDIRATNEKLFF
TRBV18	TRBJ1-5	CASSLDSRNQPQHF
TRBV20-1	TRBJ1-3	CSASPRGLAGNTIYF
TRBV2	TRBJ1-5	CASSPPGQPQHF